Below, one T cell receptor (beta chain) is given with its context. Its cognate antigen is unknown. The entry originates in a study of T cell responses to AZD1222 COVID-19 vaccine. Study conclusions and caveats: Close to half of all spike-specific TCRs reportedly target regions of the variants that are unmutated. Compared with day 0, the breadth and depth of the Spike-specific TCR repertoire rose significantly after two doses of AZD1222. Spike was spanned by vaccine-associated CD4 TCRs, which were dominant at 160-218 and 743-854.

Generated by immunoSEQ multiplex PCR, the TCRdb table keeps only in-frame clones and is missing some. The sample consists of approximately 100,000 clones, around nine tenths of them appearing once. The V and J ends lost 6 bases and 4 bases, in that order; junction bases with no gene match: 7. CDR1 and CDR2 (germline): SNHLY, FYNNEI. The CDR3 covers 14 residues. This chain links TRBV2 with TRBJ1-2; the match to TRBD1 covers 8 bases. The clonotype comes from an adult who received the AZD1222 COVID-19 vaccine. The source material was peripheral blood, sampled 28 days after the second AZD1222 dose. CDR3 sequence reads: CASRVQGAGYGYTF. CDR3 DNA sequence: TGTGCCAGCAGGGTCCAGGGGGCCGGCTATGGCTACACCTTC.